The following is a TCR beta chain sequence with its context. The antigen remains unidentified. The sample belongs to a study of T-cell memory formation after mild COVID-19. Study summary: The study found TCR clusters largely donor specific.

Employing constant-segment primers, 5'RACE generated TCR alpha and TCR beta cDNA libraries bearing sample barcodes and UMIs. TCRdb processed the 5' RACE reads anew with MiXCR; each CDR3 protein has one entry. The top ten clones hold more than 9.5% of a sample with 210,000 or so distinct CDR3 sequences, roughly 27% of them seen once. Whole-study results and caveats: Those CD4+ clones that contracted were mainly in CM and EM (CD8+ ones in EMRA).

The TCR sequence derives from an adult woman who had mild COVID-19 (a few samples of this study predate the infection). Cell type and time point are not known. The sequenced sample consisted of PBMCs or a T cell subset sorted from them (not recorded which).

The CDR3 is CASKPGGTEAFF. DNA for the CDR3: TGCGCCAGCAAGCCAGGGGGCACTGAAGCTTTCTTT. V is TRBV10-2 and J is TRBJ1-1, with 7 bases aligning to TRBD1. The trim removed 7 bases at V and 4 bases at J, leaving 3 bases unmatched. The CDR3 runs to 12 residues. Looked up from germline, CDR1 is WSHSY and CDR2 is SAAADI.